These T cell receptor beta chains were read from a single sample in a study of blood T cell repertoires in COVID-19. TCRdb keeps only in-frame clones here, not all; method: immunoSEQ multiplex PCR. This table holds a few hundred thousand clones, roughly 84% found once. Sequenced input: peripheral blood. These TCRs come from a human donor in a cohort sampled during active COVID-19. The CDR3 runs from the conserved cysteine through the conserved F or W. Each record gives: CDR3 protein, CDR3 DNA, clone size, J gene, D gene, V gene. The D gene is left open where the match is weak. Only part of the rows carry a size: once, few, many, or a class if the clone is expanded.

CDR3 protein: CASSAGQGWRETQYF; CDR3 DNA: TGTGCCAGCTCCGCCGGACAGGGTTGGAGGGAGACCCAGTACTTC; clone size: .; J gene: TRBJ2-5; D gene: TRBD1; V gene: TRBV18
CDR3 protein: CASSEQGSGNTIYF; CDR3 DNA: TGTGCCAGCTCAGAACAGGGTTCGGGAAACACCATATATTTT; clone size: .; J gene: TRBJ1-3; D gene: .; V gene: TRBV18
CDR3 protein: CASRRGQGYDEQYF; CDR3 DNA: TGTGCCAGCAGGCGAGGTCAGGGGTACGACGAGCAGTACTTC; clone size: .; J gene: TRBJ2-7; D gene: .; V gene: TRBV7-8
CDR3 protein: CAILRAGRRDGYTF; CDR3 DNA: TGTGCCATATTGCGGGCAGGCCGGCGAGATGGCTACACCTTC; clone size: .; J gene: TRBJ1-2; D gene: .; V gene: TRBV28
CDR3 protein: CASSLGRFVAEQFF; CDR3 DNA: TGTGCCAGCAGCTTAGGTCGTTTTGTGGCAGAGCAGTTCTTC; clone size: .; J gene: TRBJ2-1; D gene: .; V gene: TRBV11-1
CDR3 protein: CASSTHREAFF; CDR3 DNA: TGTGCCAGCAGCACACACCGTGAAGCTTTCTTT; clone size: .; J gene: TRBJ1-1; D gene: .; V gene: TRBV3-1/TRBV3-2
CDR3 protein: CASSPGGSGRGNTEAFF; CDR3 DNA: TGTGCCAGCAGCCCAGGAGGGTCGGGTCGCGGTAACACTGAAGCTTTCTTT; clone size: .; J gene: TRBJ1-1; D gene: .; V gene: TRBV5-4
CDR3 protein: CASSLITGAVDTQYF; CDR3 DNA: TGTGCCAGCAGCTTGATTACAGGGGCGGTAGATACGCAGTATTTT; clone size: .; J gene: TRBJ2-3; D gene: TRBD1; V gene: TRBV9
CDR3 protein: CASSRWGRSNTEAFF; CDR3 DNA: TGTGCCAGTAGTAGGTGGGGGCGGAGTAACACTGAAGCTTTCTTT; clone size: .; J gene: TRBJ1-1; D gene: .; V gene: TRBV19
CDR3 protein: CAGGHSQGRGDSPLHF; CDR3 DNA: TGTGCCGGGGGCCACTCTCAGGGCCGCGGAGATTCACCCCTCCACTTT; clone size: .; J gene: TRBJ1-6; D gene: .; V gene: TRBV28
CDR3 protein: CASSARHPANTGELFF; CDR3 DNA: TGTGCCAGTAGTGCAAGACACCCAGCGAACACCGGGGAGCTGTTTTTT; clone size: .; J gene: TRBJ2-2; D gene: .; V gene: TRBV19
CDR3 protein: CASSSGDSQETQYF; CDR3 DNA: TGTGCCAGCAGTTCCGGGGACAGCCAAGAGACCCAGTACTTC; clone size: .; J gene: TRBJ2-5; D gene: TRBD1; V gene: TRBV27
CDR3 protein: CASSPGGRDTSLRYTF; CDR3 DNA: TGCGCCAGCAGCCCGGGGGGCCGGGACACATCCCTTCGCTACACCTTC; clone size: .; J gene: TRBJ1-2; D gene: .; V gene: TRBV5-1
CDR3 protein: CASSLDRARGISDEQFF; CDR3 DNA: TGTGCCAGCAGCCTGGACAGGGCCCGGGGCATTTCTGATGAGCAGTTCTTC; clone size: once; J gene: TRBJ2-1; D gene: TRBD1; V gene: TRBV5-4
CDR3 protein: CASRFSGSPGELFF; CDR3 DNA: TGTGCCAGCAGATTTAGCGGGAGTCCCGGGGAGCTGTTTTTT; clone size: .; J gene: TRBJ2-2; D gene: TRBD2; V gene: TRBV27
CDR3 protein: CASSSRVDYGYTF; CDR3 DNA: TGTGCCAGCAGCTCCAGGGTGGACTATGGCTACACCTTC; clone size: .; J gene: TRBJ1-2; D gene: .; V gene: TRBV5-6
CDR3 protein: CASTTGWNTEAFF; CDR3 DNA: TGCGCCAGCACTACAGGTTGGAACACTGAAGCTTTCTTT; clone size: many; J gene: TRBJ1-1; D gene: .; V gene: TRBV10-2
CDR3 protein: CASSYAPGLYGYTF; CDR3 DNA: TGTGCCAGCAGTTACGCCCCGGGACTCTATGGCTACACCTTC; clone size: .; J gene: TRBJ1-2; D gene: .; V gene: TRBV6-5
CDR3 protein: CASSPPGLQYNEQFF; CDR3 DNA: TGCGCCAGCAGCCCGCCGGGACTACAATACAATGAGCAGTTCTTC; clone size: .; J gene: TRBJ2-1; D gene: TRBD2; V gene: TRBV5-1
CDR3 protein: CASSLLRTAYEQYF; CDR3 DNA: TGTGCCAGCAGCCTCCTTAGGACAGCCTACGAGCAGTACTTC; clone size: .; J gene: TRBJ2-7; D gene: .; V gene: TRBV14
CDR3 protein: CASSPDRNYGYTF; CDR3 DNA: TGTGCCAGCAGCCCGGACAGGAACTATGGCTACACCTTC; clone size: few; J gene: TRBJ1-2; D gene: TRBD1; V gene: TRBV5-4
CDR3 protein: CAISWGQGDSPLHF; CDR3 DNA: TGTGCCATCAGCTGGGGACAGGGTGATTCACCCCTCCACTTT; clone size: .; J gene: TRBJ1-6; D gene: TRBD1; V gene: TRBV10-3
CDR3 protein: CATKTSGEETQYF; CDR3 DNA: TGCGCCACTAAGACTAGCGGAGAAGAGACCCAGTACTTC; clone size: .; J gene: TRBJ2-5; D gene: TRBD2; V gene: TRBV5-1
CDR3 protein: CAISAGVSGNTIYF; CDR3 DNA: TGTGCCATCAGCGCAGGGGTATCCGGAAACACCATATATTTT; clone size: .; J gene: TRBJ1-3; D gene: .; V gene: TRBV10-3
CDR3 protein: CASSFGLADTQYF; CDR3 DNA: TGTGCCAGCAGCTTCGGACTAGCGGATACGCAGTATTTT; clone size: .; J gene: TRBJ2-3; D gene: TRBD2; V gene: TRBV6-5
CDR3 protein: CASSPDKGGIETQYF; CDR3 DNA: TGTGCCAGCAGTCCCGACAAGGGCGGGATAGAGACCCAGTACTTC; clone size: .; J gene: TRBJ2-5; D gene: .; V gene: TRBV28
CDR3 protein: CASSTRQARMNTEAFF; CDR3 DNA: TGTGCCAGCAGCACCCGACAGGCAAGAATGAACACTGAAGCTTTCTTT; clone size: once; J gene: TRBJ1-1; D gene: .; V gene: TRBV7-9